This TCR beta chain emerged from a study of cytomegalovirus exposure and HLA in healthy donors. Primers for the PCR totalled 60 Vbeta and 13 Jbeta. Assay used: immunoSEQ multiplex PCR; TCRdb lists only in-frame clones, some missing. The profile covers about 160,000 clones, with about 72% appearing a single time and about 4% taken by the ten largest. Sequencing used PBMCs. The sequence was collected from a man aged 25-45 years in good health and CMV-seropositive.

The CDR3 DNA follows: TGTGCCAGCAGACCGAGAGTTACCGGGGAGCTGTTTTTT. Protein: CASRPRVTGELFF. V is TRBV6-1 and J is TRBJ2-2; D is undetermined. Per the germline V gene, CDR1 is MNHNS and CDR2 is SASEGT. V lost 6 bases, J lost 5 bases, and 10 bases lay in between. The CDR3 covers 13 residues.